The T cell receptor beta chain under discussion was sequenced for a study of blood T cells in healthy people across ages. The CDR3 is 14 amino acids. Per sample, a minimum of 6 million PBMCs were isolated. Primers used in a second PCR of roughly 6 to 11 cycles were a sample-barcoded 5' primer and a J-beta primer mix. TCRdb processed the 5' RACE reads anew with MiXCR; each CDR3 protein has one entry. The sample shows about 730,000 distinct CDR3 sequences, more than 40% of them seen only once. The rearrangement links TRBV12-3 or TRBV12-4 to TRBJ2-4; TRBD2 aligns across 7 bases. The J call is in doubt because the DNA end fits TRBJ2-7 better. The specimen was blood. The sequence came from a woman aged 55-69 years in good health. The CDR3 DNA sequence: TGTGCCAGCAGTTTCTCGGGGGGAAGTGGCGAGCAGTACTTC. Protein sequence: CASSFSGGSGEQYF.